The 16 T cell receptor beta chains in this list originate from one sample, sequenced in a study of blood T cell repertoires in COVID-19. Clones were read by immunoSEQ multiplex PCR, and TCRdb kept only the in-frame ones, dropping some. The sample includes nearly 300,000 clones, about 81% of them seen just once. The sequencing input was peripheral blood. Receptors were obtained from a human donor with COVID-19, enrolled during active disease. The donor label of this sample is uncertain.

The rearrangement joins TRBV5-4 to TRBJ2-1; 10 bases fit TRBD2. Germline V gene sequence: CDR1 SGHNT, CDR2 YYREEE (reference sequence). The CDR3 contains 16 residues. Trimming removed 0 bases from V and 6 bases from J; junction bases left unmatched: 6. CDR3 DNA: TGTGCCAGCAGCTTGGCCGGACAGCGGGAGGGCAATGAGCAGTTCTTC. Encoded protein: CASSLAGQREGNEQFF.

This chain joins TRBV7-2 and TRBJ1-6, with D possibly TRBD1 on 5 matching bases. There are 14 residues in the CDR3. V lost 2 bases and J 9 bases, leaving 11 bases between the germline ends. The germline CDR1 and CDR2 sequences are SGHTA and FQGNSA. CDR3 sequence (DNA): TGTGCCAGCAGCTTAATTAACGGGGGTTCACCCCTCCACTTT. It encodes CASSLINGGSPLHF.

The chain joins TRBV28 to TRBJ2-3; 7 nucleotides align to TRBD1. Germline V gene data show CDR1 as MDHEN and CDR2 as SYDVKM. The CDR3 is 17 residues long. Trimming took 3 bases from V and 5 from J; bases not matched to a gene: 14. The CDR3 nucleotides are TGTGCCAGCAGTTTTGCCAGGGGGAGACGCAATGGAGATACGCAGTATTTT. Its protein product is CASSFARGRRNGDTQYF.

The chain is built from TRBV5-6 and TRBJ2-3, with 11 bases lining up with TRBD2. J was trimmed by 3 bases and V by 1 base; bases with no gene match: 4. The CDR3 runs to 16 residues. CDR1 is SGHDT and CDR2 is YYEEEE in the germline V gene. The CDR3 coding sequence is TGTGCCAGCAGCTTGCCACTAGCGGGAGTTACAGATACGCAGTATTTT. Amino acids: CASSLPLAGVTDTQYF.

V is TRBV11-2 and J is TRBJ2-1; 7 bases agree with TRBD2. The length of the CDR3 is 14 residues. Germline V CDR1 and CDR2: SGHAT, FQNNGV. Trimming cost V 4 bases and J 10 bases; bases outside gene matches: 10. The CDR3 protein is CASSWGPFGGEQFF. The CDR3, as DNA: TGTGCCAGCAGCTGGGGCCCTTTCGGGGGGGAGCAGTTCTTC.

The V and J genes are TRBV28 and TRBJ1-2; D remains ambiguous. CDR1 is MDHEN and CDR2 is SYDVKM in the germline V gene. The CDR3 runs to 13 residues. The V end was cut by 5 bases, the J end by 4 bases, with 11 bases between. The CDR3 DNA reads as TGTGCCAGCAGTCAAACTCGGGGCTATGGCTACACCTTC. It codes for CASSQTRGYGYTF.

The chain couples TRBV11-3 to TRBJ2-5, with D possibly matching TRBD2 (5 bases). Per germline, CDR1 SGHNT and CDR2 YENEEA. V was cut by 1 base and J by 7 bases, with 10 bases left in between. The CDR3 totals 13 residues. In DNA form, the CDR3 reads TGTGCCAGCAGCTTAGGTGCCGGAGGGACCCAGTACTTC. Protein: CASSLGAGGTQYF.

The J gene is TRBJ2-1, the V gene TRBV30; D not certain. Germline loops: CDR1 GTSNPN, CDR2 SVGIG (reference sequence). The CDR3 has 11 residues. V was cut by 3 bases and J by 6 bases, with 6 bases left in between. CDR3 sequence (DNA): TGTGCCTGGAGCAACTCCAATGAGCAGTTCTTC. It translates to CAWSNSNEQFF. The entire variable domain, with the rest obtained from reference TRBV30 and TRBJ2-1, is as follows: SQTIHQWPATLVQPVGSPLSLECTVEGTSNPNLYWYRQAAGRGLQLLFYSVGIGQISSEVPQNLSASRPQDRQFILSSKKLLLSDSGFYLCAWSNSNEQFFGPGTRLTVL.

The chain has TRBV18 and TRBJ1-1; TRBD1 matches 7 bases. CDR1 KGHSH and CDR2 LQKENI come from the germline V gene. The length of the CDR3 is 13 residues. The trim removed 3 bases at V and 5 bases at J, leaving 3 bases unmatched. CDR3 residues: CASSPPQGTEAFF. The CDR3, as DNA: TGTGCCAGCTCACCCCCACAGGGGACTGAAGCTTTCTTT.

The chain is built from TRBV5-5 and TRBJ1-3; D is unclear. This CDR3 has 12 amino acids. Per germline, CDR1 SGHKS and CDR2 YYEKEE (reference sequence). Trimming stripped 7 bases from V and 8 bases from J, with 13 bases between. Written as DNA, the CDR3 is TGTGCCAGCCGGACGGCCGGGGACACCATATATTTT. Translated: CASRTAGDTIYF.

The chain has TRBV2 and TRBJ1-5, with a tentative D call TRBD1 (5 bases). CDR1 and CDR2 from the germline V gene are SNHLY and FYNNEI. This CDR3 is built from 14 residues. Trimming stripped 6 bases from V and 8 bases from J, with 17 bases between. The CDR3 coding sequence is TGTGCCAGCAGCTGGAGCCCAGGGTTGGAGCCCCAGCATTTT. The encoded protein is CASSWSPGLEPQHF.

The J gene is TRBJ2-5, the V gene TRBV7-2; weak D call: TRBD1 (6 bases). In germline, CDR1 is SGHTA, CDR2 FQGNSA. Between the trimmed V and J ends, which lost 5 bases and 11 bases, there was a span of 21 bases. There are 14 residues in the CDR3. Written as DNA, the CDR3 is TGTGCCAGCAGCCAGGGGTCCGACAGGACGACTCAGTACTTC. Translated, it gives CASSQGSDRTTQYF.

The J gene is TRBJ1-1, the V gene TRBV15, with D possibly matching TRBD1 (6 bases). The V gene's germline CDR1 is LNHNV and CDR2 YYDKDF (reference sequence). This CDR3 comprises 17 residues. Trimming shortened V by 1 base and J by 0 bases, and 15 bases separated the two germline ends. DNA of the CDR3: TGTGCCACCAGCAGAGGGACAGCTTTCGGGATGAACACTGAAGCTTTCTTT. This encodes CATSRGTAFGMNTEAFF.

This chain connects TRBV2 to TRBJ2-7, with TRBD1 matching over 9 bases. The V segment lost 7 bases and the J segment 2 bases; nucleotides outside the gene matches: 6. The CDR3 length is 14 residues. Germline V gene data show CDR1 as SNHLY and CDR2 as FYNNEI. The CDR3 region is CASKRTGDTYEQYF. CDR3 nucleotides: TGTGCCAGCAAAAGGACAGGGGACACCTACGAGCAGTACTTC.

This clone was seen just once. V and J are TRBV10-3 and TRBJ2-2, with no clear D. The CDR3 has 15 amino acids. Germline V gene sequence: CDR1 ENHRY, CDR2 SYGVKD. V was pared by 3 bases and J by 1 base, with 9 bases between. The CDR3 reads CAISESSVNTGELFF. DNA of the CDR3: TGTGCCATCAGTGAATCTAGTGTGAACACCGGGGAGCTGTTTTTT.

The chain joins TRBV7-8 to TRBJ2-2; 13 bases map to TRBD2. Germline V gene sequence: CDR1 SGHVS, CDR2 FQNEAQ. The CDR3 sequence is 16 residues long. Unmatched junction bases numbered 5, after V lost 4 bases and J lost 6 bases. The CDR3 sequence is CASSSRLAGGPGELFF. Written as DNA, the CDR3 is TGTGCCAGCAGCTCCCGACTAGCGGGAGGACCCGGGGAGCTGTTTTTT. The full variable domain, its missing parts supplied by reference TRBV7-8 and TRBJ2-2, is GAGVSQSPRYKVAKRGQDVALRCDPISGHVSLFWYQQALGQGPEFLTYFQNEAQLDKSGLPSDRFFAERPEGSVSTLKIQRTQQEDSAVYLCASSSRLAGGPGELFFGEGSRLTVL.